This T cell receptor (beta chain) comes out of a study of PD-1 blockade in classical Hodgkin lymphoma (dated by TCRdb to about 2020). As for the study more broadly: Nivolumab dosing was 3 mg/kg intravenously every 2 weeks, continuing until either disease progression or unacceptable toxicity. A peripheral blood immune signature of response to PD-1 blockade in classical Hodgkin lymphoma was defined using TCR beta sequencing and CyTOF. Broader findings and caveats from the paper: Among trial patients, those achieving complete response had baseline diversity similar to that of newly diagnosed patients, while diversity was significantly lower in partial responders and progressors. Baseline TCR diversity was reported as lower in newly diagnosed patients than in healthy donors, and lower still in relapsed/refractory patients. The study was restricted to a single clinical trial cohort, and the causes of repertoire differences, possibly disease activity or prior therapy, were left undefined. Lower diversity was observed in patients in whom nivolumab was started less than 1 year after ASCT, and these patients were excluded from later analyses so that confounding by immune reconstitution would be avoided. By C4D1, a significant rise was seen in CD4+ TCR diversity but not in CD8+ TCR diversity (p=0.0027 vs p=0.16), and the rise was most apparent among complete responders (p=0.02).

The Qiagen DNeasy kit was used to extract genomic DNA both from unsorted PBMCs and from the negatively selected CD4+ and CD8+ fractions. TCR beta CDR3 regions were subjected to amplification by immunoSEQ multiplex PCR with primers that anneal to V and J segments. Amplification bias was minimized using a synthetic immune receptor repertoire, and residual bias was removed computationally after sequencing. The authors' analysis ran thus. Custom Python scripts were used to quantify repertoire diversity as the Shannon entropy index. Unsorted, CD4+ and CD8+ repertoires were analyzed separately, except for combined analyses in which CD4+ and CD8+ sequences were merged in silico. Clonal expansion was defined as a frequency increase of at least 2-fold after treatment compared with C1D1, and clones undetected at baseline were assigned a pseudocount of 0.5. Clones with 0 or 1 copy at C1D1 were defined as singleton clones, while clones with 2 or more copies were defined as non-singleton clones. Clones expanded in unsorted samples were assigned a CD4+, CD8+ or unknown annotation through matching of protein sequences in sorted samples from the same patient. Wilcoxon tests on paired samples were used to test diversity changes from C1D1 to C4D1. As stored in TCRdb, this immuneACCESS dataset retains in-frame rearrangements with V and J assigned. A fraction of the clones does not appear; measured against another copy, unresolved V genes explain less than half of the discrepancy, and the remainder lacks a known reason. That table supplies the V and J calls and clone size; D and trimming were determined from the DNA. The sample table contains about 21,000 clones; only one count was recorded for approximately 89% of them. The ten largest clonotypes hold 13% of the sample.

As to this clone: It has no known antigen specificity. Base qualities are not provided; no much larger clone lies one nucleotide away.

Reading the germline V gene gives CDR1 MDHEN and CDR2 SYDVKM. CDR3 length: 14 amino acids, cysteine to phenylalanine. Here the CDR3 DNA is all that survives: 42 bases in frame from base 1. V is reduced by 4 bases and J by 4 bases, leaving a spacing of 13 bases between them. What the time point label conveys for this sample: cycle 4 day 1 (C4D1), after more than 5 weeks of nivolumab. All trial patients had relapsed after autologous stem cell transplantation, with cohorts A, B and C differing in prior brentuximab vedotin exposure. The trial cohort was composed of approximately 60 patients with relapsed/refractory classical Hodgkin lymphoma, for whom complete response, partial response or progressive disease was recorded as best overall response. Trial patients were treated with single-agent nivolumab in the multi-cohort phase II CheckMate 205 trial. An independent review committee assessed best overall response using the 2007 International Working Group response criteria. Trial PBMCs were collected immediately before nivolumab initiation (C1D1) and during therapy at cycle 2 day 1 and cycle 4 day 1. Peripheral blood was collected in 8 mL Vacutainer Cell Preparation Tubes, from which PBMCs were isolated by centrifugation and then cryopreserved.

The receptor was derived from a human donor with classical Hodgkin lymphoma. The chain is made from TRBV28 and TRBJ1-2, with the D segment identity uncertain. This material consisted of peripheral blood mononuclear cells (PBMCs), taken before the fourth cycle of nivolumab. The DNA is as follows: TGTGCCAGCAGTTCCCTCATCACCGGCTATGGCTACACCTTC. It is translated as CASSSLITGYGYTF.